This T cell receptor (beta chain) comes out of a study of blood T cells in healthy people across ages. A second PCR of about 7 to 12 cycles used a sample-barcoded 5' primer and a J-beta primer mix. TCRdb reanalysed the 5' RACE reads using MiXCR and keeps one entry per CDR3 protein. The sample yields about 570,000 distinct CDR3 sequences, 25% to 30% seen once. Germline V lookup: CDR1 SGHKS, CDR2 YYEKEE (reference sequence). The CDR3 length is 16 residues. For this clonotype: The antigen remains unidentified.

Findings and caveats of the study: Leaving the PBMCs unsorted stopped any conclusive comparison of naive versus antigen-experienced cells. Older individuals had lower TCR beta diversity per million T cells (the decline was roughly linear).

Every participating donor contributed roughly 10 milliliters of peripheral blood through a draw. Sequenced input: blood. This TCR came from a woman in her 70s in good health. J is TRBJ2-5 and V is TRBV5-5; TRBD2 matches at 11 bases. The last part of the DNA fits TRBJ2-7 better; the J call may be wrong. The CDR3 protein is CASSLVTSGVSYEQYF. The CDR3 DNA reads TGTGCCAGCAGCTTGGTGACTAGCGGGGTCTCCTACGAGCAGTACTTC.